This T cell receptor beta chain appears in the sequencing data of a study of shared clonotypes between healthy human individuals. The overall study: Each donor had three CD4 naive, three CD4 memory, two CD8 naive and one CD8 memory plate.

Whole-study results and caveats: It was the few donors that limited the genetic and exposure-history diversity represented.

Study donors comprised healthy, HIV-negative adults devoid of recent acute infection or vaccination. Investigators divided CD4+ cells into CD45RA+ naive and CD45RA-negative memory subsets. Using immunoSEQ multiplex PCR, the repertoire was profiled, and TCRdb retains in-frame clones only, with some absent. The sample yields 2 million to 2.5 million clones, about nine tenths seen once. This clone occurred once. Antigen: not known. Sample: naive CD4+ T cells from PBMCs. The subset is: CD45RA+ positively selected. The origin of this receptor is a man aged 18 to 35 in good health. Some clones in this sample may be carry-over from other donors' samples.

The CDR3 sequence is CASSLHQSPVYEQYF. The CDR3 region has the DNA TGTGCCAGCAGCTTACATCAAAGCCCCGTCTACGAGCAGTACTTC. The V gene is TRBV7-2, the J gene TRBJ2-7, with D hard to call. V dropped 2 bases and J dropped 3 bases, with 14 bases sitting between them. This CDR3 is built from 15 residues. The germline CDR1 and CDR2 sequences are SGHTA and FQGNSA.